Listed below are T cell receptor beta chains from one sample, sequenced in a study of PD-1 blockade in mismatch repair-deficient tumors. Sequencing was performed with immunoSEQ multiplex PCR; in TCRdb, only in-frame clones are kept and a portion is missing. The data hold about 16,000 clones, with roughly 84% observed a single time. This specimen was PBMCs, taken before pembrolizumab treatment. These receptors all come from an adult with mismatch repair-deficient cancer. CDR3s include the opening cysteine and the closing phenylalanine or tryptophan. D genes are given only for firm matches. The listing skips clone size in some rows; elsewhere it reads once, few, many or a size class.

v_call	clone_size	d_call	j_call	cdr3_aa	cdr3_nt
TRBV4-1	NA	NA	TRBJ1-2	CASSQDRGPGGYTF	TGCGCCAGCAGCCAAGATCGGGGTCCGGGTGGCTACACCTTC
TRBV4-2	NA	NA	TRBJ2-7	CASSQVRDTSYEQYF	TGTGCCAGCAGCCAAGTCCGGGACACGTCCTACGAGCAGTACTTC
TRBV7-9	medium-sized	NA	TRBJ1-4	CASSLRGTDPGLYEKLFF	TGTGCCAGCAGCTTAAGGGGCACCGACCCGGGGTTATATGAAAAACTGTTTTTT
TRBV23-1	NA	TRBD1	TRBJ2-3	CASSEDRGSTDTQYF	TGCGCCAGCAGTGAGGACAGGGGGAGCACAGATACGCAGTATTTT
TRBV28	few	NA	TRBJ1-2	CASSPESLYGYTF	TGTGCCAGCAGCCCCGAATCTCTCTATGGCTACACCTTC
TRBV6-5	NA	NA	TRBJ1-1	CASRRSRGSGTEAFF	TGTGCCAGCAGAAGGAGTCGGGGCTCAGGCACTGAAGCTTTCTTT
TRBV10-3	NA	NA	TRBJ2-5	CAISDEERSNQETQYF	TGTGCCATCAGTGATGAGGAGCGGAGCAACCAAGAGACCCAGTACTTC
TRBV28	NA	NA	TRBJ2-1	CASSRGPPRQFF	TGTGCCAGCAGCCGAGGGCCTCCCAGGCAGTTCTTC
TRBV29-1	NA	NA	TRBJ2-7	CSVPFAGRNEQYF	TGCAGCGTTCCTTTCGCCGGCAGGAACGAGCAGTACTTC
TRBV5-1	NA	NA	TRBJ1-1	CASSLAFPQGTEAFF	TGCGCCAGCAGCTTGGCATTCCCGCAGGGCACTGAAGCTTTCTTT
TRBV6-1	NA	TRBD2	TRBJ2-1	CASRPGTSGNNEQFF	TGTGCCAGCAGACCTGGGACTAGCGGGAACAATGAGCAGTTCTTC
TRBV7-9	NA	NA	TRBJ1-2	CASSSSLIDRGSNYGYTF	TGTGCCAGCAGCTCGTCGCTGATAGACAGAGGTTCTAACTATGGCTACACCTTC
TRBV12-5	NA	NA	TRBJ2-7	CASGLYYEQYF	TGTGCTAGTGGTTTGTACTACGAGCAGTACTTC
TRBV11-2	NA	NA	TRBJ1-2	CASSLGLAENYGYTF	TGTGCCAGCAGCTTAGGGTTGGCAGAGAACTATGGCTACACCTTC
TRBV7-9	NA	TRBD1	TRBJ2-5	CASRHPLDRVHGSHETQYF	TGTGCCAGCAGACACCCACTAGACAGGGTCCATGGGAGCCATGAGACCCAGTACTTC
TRBV10-3	NA	NA	TRBJ1-2	CAISDAGGKFNYGYTF	TGTGCCATCAGTGACGCGGGGGGGAAATTTAACTATGGCTACACCTTC
TRBV14	NA	NA	TRBJ2-2	CASSHGGGTGELFF	TGTGCCAGCAGCCATGGGGGCGGAACCGGGGAGCTGTTTTTT
TRBV2	NA	TRBD1	TRBJ2-7	CASSEKIPGTGLYEQYF	TGTGCCAGCAGTGAAAAAATTCCCGGGACAGGGCTGTACGAGCAGTACTTC
TRBV29-1	once	NA	TRBJ1-1	CSAAISVRSLVPFF	TGCAGCGCCGCGATCTCTGTTAGATCTCTCGTTCCTTTCTTT
TRBV10-3	NA	NA	TRBJ2-3	CAISGLGDVSTDTQYF	TGTGCCATCAGTGGTTTAGGGGACGTTAGCACAGATACGCAGTATTTT
TRBV18	once	TRBD2	TRBJ2-5	CASSPRDSGAQETQYF	TGTGCCAGCTCACCTAGGGATAGCGGGGCCCAAGAGACCCAGTACTTC
TRBV5-1	NA	TRBD1	TRBJ1-2	CASSLGQGARNYGYTF	TGCGCCAGCAGCTTGGGACAGGGGGCGCGAAACTATGGCTACACCTTC
TRBV30	NA	NA	TRBJ1-1	CAWNLGQNTEAFF	TGTGCCTGGAACCTGGGCCAGAACACTGAAGCTTTCTTT
TRBV11-2	NA	TRBD2	TRBJ2-7	CASSLDSGGSSYEQYF	TGTGCCAGCAGCTTAGATAGCGGGGGGAGCTCCTACGAGCAGTACTTC
TRBV6-4	NA	NA	TRBJ1-1	CASSDTSDAKEAFF	TGTGCCAGCAGTGACACCTCGGACGCGAAGGAGGCTTTCTTT
TRBV6-1	NA	TRBD1	TRBJ2-7	CASSEILPGQGTYEQYF	TGTGCCAGCAGTGAAATTTTACCGGGACAGGGTACCTACGAGCAGTACTTC
TRBV13	NA	TRBD2	TRBJ2-7	CASSSTGLAGEGIRNEQYF	TGTGCCAGCAGCTCAACGGGACTAGCGGGAGAGGGTATACGCAACGAGCAGTACTTC
TRBV6-5	once	TRBD2	TRBJ2-7	CASSYNSRGAYEQYF	TGTGCCAGCAGTTATAATTCGCGGGGGGCCTACGAGCAGTACTTC
TRBV4-1	NA	TRBD2	TRBJ2-1	CASSQQLAGGDEQFF	TGCGCCAGCAGCCAACAACTAGCGGGAGGCGATGAGCAGTTCTTC
TRBV10-3	NA	NA	TRBJ1-1	CAARSGQGNTEAFF	TGTGCCGCCAGATCGGGGCAGGGGAACACTGAAGCTTTCTTT
TRBV6-6	NA	NA	TRBJ1-2	CASSPFGGYGYTF	TGTGCCAGCAGTCCCTTCGGGGGCTATGGCTACACCTTC
TRBV6-1	NA	TRBD2	TRBJ2-7	CASSEDGTSGYEQYF	TGTGCCAGCAGTGAAGACGGGACTAGCGGCTACGAGCAGTACTTC
TRBV11-2	NA	NA	TRBJ2-3	CASSAQLGGTDTQYF	TGTGCCAGCAGCGCACAGCTGGGTGGCACAGATACGCAGTATTTT
TRBV7-9	NA	NA	TRBJ1-1	CASRDSLNTEAFF	TGTGCCAGCAGAGACAGTCTGAACACTGAAGCTTTCTTT
TRBV19	NA	TRBD2	TRBJ2-7	CASSPSGLSYEQYF	TGTGCCAGTAGTCCTAGCGGTTTGAGCTACGAGCAGTACTTC
TRBV27	NA	TRBD2	TRBJ2-1	CASSISGRGGNEQFF	TGTGCCAGCAGTATTAGCGGGAGGGGGGGCAATGAGCAGTTCTTC
TRBV19	NA	NA	TRBJ1-1	CASSTHKANTEAFF	TGTGCCAGTAGTACTCACAAGGCGAACACTGAAGCTTTCTTT
TRBV5-1	NA	TRBD2	TRBJ2-7	CASSLRTSGTYEQYF	TGCGCCAGCAGCTTGAGGACTAGCGGCACCTACGAGCAGTACTTC
TRBV10-3	NA	NA	TRBJ2-5	CAISESLAGRAATQYF	TGTGCCATCAGTGAGTCGTTGGCGGGCAGGGCGGCGACCCAGTACTTC
TRBV6-4	NA	NA	TRBJ2-5	CASSDREHETQYF	TGTGCCAGCAGTGACAGGGAGCACGAGACCCAGTACTTC
TRBV10-3	NA	TRBD2	TRBJ2-7	CAINSVAGGFYEQYF	TGTGCCATCAATAGCGTAGCGGGAGGATTCTACGAGCAGTACTTC
TRBV7-9	NA	TRBD2	TRBJ2-1	CASSLAYLAGAYNEQFF	TGTGCCAGCAGCTTAGCATATCTAGCGGGGGCCTACAATGAGCAGTTCTTC
TRBV19	few	NA	TRBJ2-3	CASSISAVFTDTQYF	TGTGCCAGTAGTATCTCCGCGGTTTTCACAGATACGCAGTATTTT
TRBV6-4	once	TRBD2	TRBJ2-2	CASSLAGDTGELFF	TGTGCCAGCAGTCTAGCGGGAGACACCGGGGAGCTGTTTTTT
TRBV19	NA	NA	TRBJ2-5	CASSSADQETQYF	TGTGCCAGTAGTTCGGCGGACCAAGAGACCCAGTACTTC
TRBV19	NA	NA	TRBJ1-3	CASSMAGTGNTIYF	TGTGCCAGTAGTATGGCGGGGACTGGAAACACCATATATTTT
TRBV19	NA	TRBD1	TRBJ1-1	CASKRGPEAFF	TGTGCCAGTAAAAGGGGGCCTGAAGCTTTCTTT
TRBV5-1	NA	TRBD1	TRBJ2-1	CASSRDRYNEQFF	TGCGCCAGCAGCCGGGACAGATACAATGAGCAGTTCTTC
TRBV9	NA	TRBD2	TRBJ2-1	CASSVLAGGDGEQFF	TGTGCCAGCAGCGTACTAGCGGGAGGGGATGGGGAGCAGTTCTTC
TRBV19	few	NA	TRBJ2-1	CASSTLEQGYNEQFF	TGTGCCAGTAGTACCTTGGAACAGGGCTACAATGAGCAGTTCTTC
TRBV28	NA	NA	TRBJ2-2	CAIEGYTGELFF	TGTGCCATTGAGGGGTACACCGGGGAGCTGTTTTTT
TRBV7-2	NA	TRBD2	TRBJ2-4	CASSLQGLAVLAKNIQYF	TGTGCCAGCAGCTTACAGGGACTAGCGGTCCTAGCCAAAAACATTCAGTACTTC
TRBV5-4	NA	NA	TRBJ2-7	CASSLTDTYEQYF	TGTGCCAGCAGCTTGACAGATACCTACGAGCAGTACTTC
TRBV6-4	few	TRBD1	TRBJ2-3	CASSDSQGADTQYF	TGTGCCAGCAGTGACTCACAGGGGGCAGATACGCAGTATTTT